Shown below are 25 T cell receptor beta chains from a single sample sequenced in a study of CD4 and CD8 cells across lung adenocarcinoma regions. MiXCR was run by TCRdb on the PCR reads, yielding one entry per CDR3 protein. The table has 7,500 or so distinct CDR3 sequences, roughly 53% seen once. Sequencing used CD8+ T cells from the center of a lung tumor. These receptors all stem from a male donor with lung adenocarcinoma. The CD4 and CD8 labels of this study may be unreliable.

The V and J genes are TRBV6-1 and TRBJ1-2; TRBD1 agrees at 7 bases. The V gene end was trimmed by 2 bases and the J gene end by 8 bases; junction bases not matched to a gene: 14. CDR3 size: 16 residues. Germline V CDR1 and CDR2: MNHNS, SASEGT. CDR3 sequence: CASSERTTGDGEGYTF. Here the CDR3 DNA reads TGTGCCAGCAGTGAACGCACTACAGGGGACGGTGAGGGCTACACCTTC.

The CDR3 loop is CSPLRETQYF. In DNA, the CDR3 is TGCAGCCCCTTAAGGGAGACCCAGTACTTC. The chain is built from TRBV20-1 and TRBJ2-1; D not certain. The last part of the DNA fits TRBJ2-5 better; the J call may be wrong. Germline V gene sequence: CDR1 DFQATT, CDR2 SNEGSKA (reference sequence). This CDR3 spans 10 amino acids.

This clonotype was recorded at least ten times. The CDR3 loop is CASSEDASGRPQHF. CDR3 bases: TGTGCCAGCAGTGAAGATGCTTCAGGGCGGCCCCAGCATTTT. The chain employs TRBV6-1 and TRBJ1-5; a weak D match, TRBD1 (5 bases). The CDR3 covers 14 residues. V was pared by 1 base and J by 9 bases, with 13 bases between. CDR1 MNHNS and CDR2 SASEGT come from the germline V gene.

The V call is TRBV10-1, the J call TRBJ2-1, with TRBD1 matching over 10 bases. The CDR3 runs 14 residues. The V gene's germline CDR1 is WNHNN and CDR2 SYGVQD (reference sequence). Losses at the gene ends were 6 bases for V and 4 bases for J; bases not matched to a gene: 3. The CDR3 reads CASSRDRGYNEQFF. For the CDR3, the DNA is TGCGCCAGCAGCCGGGACAGGGGATACAATGAGCAGTTCTTC.

The count of this clonotype is one. The rearrangement links TRBV7-2 to TRBJ2-5; D unresolved. Trimming removed 1 base at V and 1 base at J, with 7 bases between. The germline gives CDR1 SGHTA, CDR2 FQGNSA. This CDR3 spans 14 amino acids. CDR3 bases: TGTGCCAGCAGCTTAGATACAGTCCAAGAGACCCAGTACTTC. Translating gives CASSLDTVQETQYF.

The V and J genes are TRBV10-1 and TRBJ2-5, with a weak D call TRBD1 (5 bases). There are 16 residues in the CDR3. Per germline, CDR1 WNHNN and CDR2 SYGVQD (reference sequence). Trimming pared 0 bases from V and 2 bases from J, leaving 13 bases between. The CDR3 sequence: CASSESSVQGQETQYF. CDR3 nucleotides: TGCGCCAGCAGTGAGTCGAGTGTTCAGGGACAAGAGACCCAGTACTTC.

This sequence joins TRBV7-8 and TRBJ1-2, with D unclear. Trimming cost V 4 bases and J 2 bases, with 20 bases left between them. The CDR3 totals 17 residues. In germline, CDR1 is SGHVS, CDR2 FQNEAQ. DNA of the CDR3: TGTGCCAGCAGCTCCAGACCCCGAGGGCCGCAAAACTATGGCTACACCTTC. This gives the protein CASSSRPRGPQNYGYTF.

The chain combines TRBV10-2 with TRBJ2-4, with TRBD2 as a possible D gene (6 bases). Germline CDR1 WSHSY, CDR2 SAAADI. The CDR3 runs to 16 residues. The V end was cut by 2 bases, the J end by 0 bases, with 11 bases between. CDR3 DNA: TGCGCCAGCAGTGAGCCGGGGGTGCGAGCCAAAAACATTCAGTACTTC. The encoded protein is CASSEPGVRAKNIQYF.

The chain recombines TRBV6-5 with TRBJ2-3; D remains ambiguous. Between the trimmed V and J ends, which lost 0 bases and 5 bases, there was a span of 6 bases. Germline V gene sequence: CDR1 MNHEY, CDR2 SVGAGI. The CDR3 totals 13 residues. CDR3 sequence reads: CASSYSTGDTQYF. The CDR3 DNA is TGTGCCAGCAGTTACTCGACCGGAGATACGCAGTATTTT.

This clonotype has just one count. At one of its ends the junction is not consistent with the germline gene, which may arise from a read error. This sequence joins TRBV4-1 and TRBJ2-4; 8 bases line up with TRBD2. The CDR3 covers 16 residues. Germline V gene sequence: CDR1 MGHRA, CDR2 YSYEKL. The chain's CDR3 is CASSHLGPGGIDTQYF. The CDR3 DNA reads as TGCGCGAGCAGCCACTTGGGGCCGGGAGGGATAGATACTCAGTATTTC.

There are many counts of this clonotype. The chain couples TRBV14 to TRBJ1-6, with D uncertain. Germline CDR1 SGHDN, CDR2 FVKESK. Trimming shortened V by 2 bases and J by 2 bases, and 10 bases separated the two germline ends. The CDR3 totals 16 residues. The CDR3 DNA reads as TGTGCCAGCAGCCAATCGTTCGTCGCCTATAATTCACCCCTCCACTTT. Protein: CASSQSFVAYNSPLHF.

This clonotype was counted ten times or more. The rearrangement links TRBV10-2 to TRBJ1-1, with a possible D match to TRBD1 (5 bases). The CDR3 has 17 residues. Per germline, CDR1 WSHSY and CDR2 SAAADI. V was clipped by 4 bases and J by 4 bases, with 22 bases between them. This CDR3 is CASSVSRVRVRGTEAFF. The DNA for the CDR3 is TGCGCCAGCAGTGTGAGCAGGGTTCGTGTTAGGGGCACTGAAGCTTTCTTT.

This clonotype has only a few counts. The J gene is TRBJ1-3, the V gene TRBV6-1; 9 nucleotides line up with TRBD1. The germline V gene has CDR1 MNHNS and CDR2 SASEGT. J gave up 4 bases and V 10 bases, and 8 bases lay outside the gene matches. The CDR3 length is 14 residues. CDR3 region: CATVIGQGGNTIYF. In DNA, the CDR3 is TGTGCCACCGTAATCGGACAGGGGGGAAACACCATATATTTT.

Here the CDR3 reads CASSILETQYF. CDR3 bases: TGTGCCAGCTCTATTCTAGAGACCCAGTACTTC. J is TRBJ2-1 and V is TRBV6-1; no firm D call. The DNA end is a closer match to TRBJ2-5, so the J assignment may be wrong. The CDR3 is made up of 11 amino acids. CDR1 is MNHNS, CDR2 SASEGT, per germline.

This clonotype was picked up a small number of times. The chain joins TRBV27 to TRBJ2-1; TRBD1 aligns across 7 bases. TRBJ2-7 explains the end of the DNA better; the J call may be wrong. Germline CDR1 reads MNHEY; CDR2 reads SMNVEV (reference sequence). The CDR3 spans 14 residues. DNA for the CDR3: TGTGCCAGCAGCCAGACAGGGAATCTCTACGAGCAGTACTTC. It specifies CASSQTGNLYEQYF.

V usage is TRBV7-2 and J usage is TRBJ1-6, with D maybe TRBD1 (5 bases). The CDR3 sequence is 14 residues long. The V gene's germline CDR1 is SGHTA and CDR2 FQGNSA. V dropped 5 bases and J dropped 7 bases, with 12 bases sitting between them. The CDR3 region is CASSRGRQNSPLHF. CDR3 bases: TGTGCCAGCAGCCGGGGACGGCAAAATTCACCCCTCCACTTT.

This clonotype was found once. V is TRBV6-1 and J is TRBJ2-1; TRBD2 agrees at 8 bases. The junction had 10 bases not matched to a gene; V was cut back by 6 bases and J by 3 bases. The CDR3 is made up of 16 amino acids. Germline values: CDR1 MNHNS, CDR2 SASEGT. The CDR3 DNA sequence: TGTGCCAGCAGAGATAGCGGGACCACATTCTACAATGAGCAGTTCTTC. It codes for CASRDSGTTFYNEQFF.

The chain has TRBV7-8 and TRBJ2-1, with 7 bases that match TRBD1. The better agreement between TRBJ2-5 and the DNA end casts doubt on the J call. The CDR3 runs to 15 residues. Germline-derived CDR1 and CDR2 are SGHVS and FQNEAQ. CDR3 coding DNA: TGTGCCAGCAGCATACAGGGACAGCCTCAAGAGACCCAGTACTTC. This codes for CASSIQGQPQETQYF.

This sequence joins TRBV7-6 and TRBJ2-1; 9 nucleotides align to TRBD2. Trimming took 4 bases from V and 0 from J; bases not matched to a gene: 7. Germline CDR1 reads SGHVS; CDR2 reads FNYEAQ. The CDR3 is made up of 17 amino acids. The CDR3 DNA is TGTGCCAGCAGCTCAACCGGGACTAGCTTCTCCTACAATGAGCAGTTCTTC. Residues: CASSSTGTSFSYNEQFF.

V and J are TRBV6-1 and TRBJ2-2; the match to TRBD1 covers 8 bases. The junction had 3 bases not matched to a gene; V was cut back by 6 bases and J by 0 bases. From germline, CDR1 is MNHNS and CDR2 SASEGT. This CDR3 comprises 15 residues. In DNA form, the CDR3 reads TGTGCCAGCAGGTCGACAGGGGCGAACACCGGGGAGCTGTTTTTT. Protein: CASRSTGANTGELFF.

V and J are TRBV6-5 and TRBJ2-3, with 8 bases lining up with TRBD1. Trimming took 3 bases from V and 5 from J; bases not matched to a gene: 10. CDR1 and CDR2 (germline): MNHEY, SVGAGI. The CDR3 totals 16 residues. This CDR3 is CASSYFQTGGEDTQYF. The DNA of the CDR3 is TGTGCCAGCAGTTATTTTCAAACAGGGGGAGAAGATACGCAGTATTTT.

The V call is TRBV14, the J call TRBJ2-1; no reliable D call. The closer fit of TRBJ2-7 to the DNA end suggests the J call may be wrong. CDR1 SGHDN and CDR2 FVKESK come from the germline V gene. CDR3 length: 13 amino acids. The CDR3 sequence: CASSPVPVGEQYF. The CDR3 nucleotides are TGTGCCAGCAGCCCCGTCCCCGTGGGCGAGCAGTACTTC.

The table lists this clonotype with a few counts. The chain has TRBV6-1 and TRBJ2-7; the D gene is possibly TRBD1 (6 bases). V dropped 5 bases and J dropped 1 base, with 15 bases sitting between them. Germline values: CDR1 MNHNS, CDR2 SASEGT. The CDR3 sequence is 15 residues long. CDR3 DNA sequence: TGTGCCAGCAGTCCAACCCGGGACACTTCCTACGAGCAGTACTTC. Its protein product is CASSPTRDTSYEQYF.

The chain couples TRBV27 to TRBJ2-1, with D possibly matching TRBD2 (5 bases). The end of the DNA is better explained by TRBJ2-7, so the J call may be wrong. CDR1 is MNHEY, CDR2 SMNVEV, per germline (reference sequence). The CDR3 is 13 amino acids. The CDR3: CASSYKSGIEQYF. The CDR3 DNA reads TGTGCCAGCAGCTACAAATCCGGGATCGAGCAGTACTTC.

As regards this clonotype: Since the CDR3 does not end with the conserved phenylalanine or tryptophan, this likely comes from a read error. The DNA is omitted, as the CDR3 cannot be located on it reliably, and the CDR3 follows TCRdb's listing. The V and J genes are TRBV18 and TRBJ2-5; the DNA was not used to check the table's D call, TRBD1. The CDR3 is 11 residues long, counting both termini. Germline assignment: CDR1 KGHSH and CDR2 LQKENI. CDR3 protein: CIFRRDRVSPC.